A single sample gave rise to the 29 T cell receptor beta chains below, sequenced in a study of vaccination and CD4 T cells after COVID-19. Treatment meaning: roughly 10-day PBMC culture with coronavirus spike peptide pools or control peptides (ViraFEST assay). Oncomine TCR Beta short-read sequencing was applied to DNA from cultured CD4+ T cells. Each CDR3 protein is one row after TCRdb ran MiXCR on the PCR reads. The repertoire holds fewer than 25,000 distinct CDR3 sequences, with roughly two fifths as singletons. These receptors' targets are unknown. Sequenced: CD4+ T cells from blood, cultured in vitro. The receptors were gathered from a human donor who had recovered from COVID-19.

V and J are TRBV19 and TRBJ1-2; tentatively, D is TRBD1 (5 bases). There are 14 residues in the CDR3. Per germline, CDR1 LNHDA and CDR2 SQIVND (reference sequence). The V end was cut by 6 bases, the J end by 2 bases, with 13 bases between. The CDR3 reads CASRDRDLNYGYTF. CDR3 nucleotides: TGTGCCAGTAGGGACCGGGACCTCAACTATGGCTACACCTTC.

The CDR3 DNA follows: TGCAGTGCGGGGTTTTCGAACACCATATATTTT. Residues: CSAGFSNTIYF. V is TRBV20-1 and J is TRBJ1-3; unclear D gene. Deletions cut 6 bases from V and 7 bases from J, with 10 bases between. The CDR3 runs to 11 residues. CDR1 is DFQATT and CDR2 is SNEGSKA in the germline V gene (reference sequence).

The rearrangement links TRBV5-1 to TRBJ2-7; 11 bases map to TRBD2. CDR1 is SGHRS, CDR2 YFSETQ, per germline. The CDR3 loop spans 19 amino acids. V trimming: 0 bases; J trimming: 3 bases; junction bases outside the gene matches: 14. CDR3 bases: TGCGCCAGCAGCTTGGAGGGCTTTCTAACTAGCGGGGGTCTCTACGAGCAGTACTTC. Translated: CASSLEGFLTSGGLYEQYF.

The J gene is TRBJ1-1, the V gene TRBV6-5; unclear D gene. Germline assignment: CDR1 MNHEY and CDR2 SVGAGI. V dropped 2 bases and J dropped 3 bases, with 7 bases sitting between them. The CDR3 is 13 amino acids. The CDR3 is CASSYRVDTEAFF. The CDR3 nucleotides are TGTGCCAGCAGTTACAGGGTAGACACTGAAGCTTTCTTT.

This clonotype is classed as large. In nucleotides, the CDR3 is TGTGCCAGCAGCTCCAGCGGTACTACCTACAATGAGCAGTTCTTC. Amino acid sequence: CASSSSGTTYNEQFF. The chain uses TRBV6-1 and TRBJ2-1; possible D gene TRBD2, 5 bases. The CDR3 is 15 amino acids. Trimming removed 6 bases from V and 2 bases from J, with 14 bases in between. From germline, CDR1 is MNHNS and CDR2 SASEGT.

The rearrangement joins TRBV28 to TRBJ1-5, with 7 bases that match TRBD1. Germline lookup yields CDR1 MDHEN and CDR2 SYDVKM. J gave up 6 bases and V 8 bases, and 4 bases lay outside the gene matches. This CDR3 has 12 amino acids. The CDR3 DNA reads as TGTGCCAGCCTCAGGGGGGCTCAGCCCCAGCATTTT. Its translation: CASLRGAQPQHF.

Only a few counts were recorded for this clonotype. The V call is TRBV5-1, the J call TRBJ2-7, with 11 nucleotides matching TRBD2. The CDR3 totals 15 residues. CDR1 SGHRS and CDR2 YFSETQ come from the germline V gene. With 4 bases clipped from V and 3 bases from J, the junction kept 6 bases outside the gene matches. The CDR3 nucleotides are TGCGCCAGCAGCCTACAGACTAGCGGGGACTACGAGCAGTACTTC. Amino acids: CASSLQTSGDYEQYF.

V is TRBV19 and J is TRBJ2-1; 7 nucleotides align to TRBD2. This CDR3 is 14 amino acids long. Germline CDR1 reads LNHDA; CDR2 reads SQIVND (reference sequence). Germline trimming cut 5 bases from V and 4 bases from J; bases unmatched to any gene: 5. This chain's CDR3 is CASSVGLEYNEQFF. The CDR3 DNA is TGTGCCAGTAGTGTCGGACTAGAGTACAATGAGCAGTTCTTC.

The gene calls are TRBV19 and TRBJ2-3; the D gene is possibly TRBD2 (5 bases). CDR3 length: 15 residues. Germline lookup yields CDR1 LNHDA and CDR2 SQIVND (reference sequence). V was pared by 3 bases and J by 0 bases, with 10 bases between. The CDR3 loop is CASSIGRTSTDTQYF. The CDR3 DNA reads as TGTGCCAGTAGTATCGGACGGACTAGCACAGATACGCAGTATTTT. Drawing the rest from reference TRBV19 and TRBJ2-3, the complete variable domain is DGGITQSPKYLFRKEGQNVTLSCEQNLNHDAMYWYRQDPGQGLRLIYYSQIVNDFQKGDIAEGYSVSREKKESFPLTVTSAQKNPTAFYLCASSIGRTSTDTQYFGPGTRLTVL.

The chain uses TRBV6-1 and TRBJ1-1, with 9 nucleotides matching TRBD1. The germline V gene encodes CDR1 MNHNS and CDR2 SASEGT. With 3 bases clipped from V and 11 bases from J, the junction kept 19 bases outside the gene matches. CDR3 length equals 17 residues. CDR3 in amino acids: CASSDPGTGSSFSIAFF. DNA for the CDR3: TGTGCCAGCAGTGATCCCGGGACAGGGTCCTCTTTCTCTATTGCTTTCTTT.

This clonotype occurred once. This chain links TRBV11-2 with TRBJ2-5, with 13 bases that match TRBD2. The CDR3 is 17 residues long. V was clipped by 5 bases and J by 6 bases; unmatched bases: 12. Germline V CDR1 and CDR2: SGHAT, FQNNGV. CDR3 in DNA: TGTGCCAGCAGCCCCGCTAGACTAGCGGGGGGCAGACAGACCCAGTACTTC. Translation gives CASSPARLAGGRQTQYF.

J is TRBJ2-3 and V is TRBV19; TRBD2 is a possible D gene (6 bases). This CDR3 has 14 amino acids. Trimming removed 5 bases from V and 2 bases from J, with 11 bases in between. CDR1 and CDR2 (germline): LNHDA, SQIVND (reference sequence). CDR3 coding DNA: TGTGCCAGTAGTCCAGGACTAAACACAGATACGCAGTATTTT. The encoded protein is CASSPGLNTDTQYF.

The V and J genes are TRBV10-3 and TRBJ2-2; D may correspond to TRBD1 or TRBD2 (5 bases each). Trimming removed 2 bases from V and 3 bases from J, with 7 bases in between. Looked up from germline, CDR1 is ENHRY and CDR2 is SYGVKD. CDR3 size: 14 residues. CDR3 sequence: CAISEGGDTGELFF. Written as DNA, the CDR3 is TGTGCCATCAGTGAGGGGGGTGACACCGGGGAGCTGTTTTTT.

The chain is built from TRBV20-1 and TRBJ1-5, with 8 bases lining up with TRBD1. The CDR3 is 15 residues long. J lost 2 bases, V lost 5 bases, and 8 bases had no gene match. Germline V CDR1 and CDR2: DFQATT, SNEGSKA (reference sequence). CDR3 in amino acids: CSAPTGGLGNQPQHF. DNA of the CDR3: TGCAGTGCTCCTACAGGGGGTCTTGGCAATCAGCCCCAGCATTTT.

V and J are TRBV7-9 and TRBJ2-1; D remains unclear. Germline CDR1 reads SEHNR; CDR2 reads FQNEAQ (reference sequence). Trimming removed 1 base from V and 13 bases from J, with 11 bases in between. CDR3 length equals 12 residues. The CDR3 here is CASSLEVAQQFF. CDR3 DNA: TGTGCCAGCAGCTTAGAGGTTGCTCAACAGTTCTTC. Using reference TRBV7-9 and TRBJ2-1 for the parts outside the CDR3, the full variable domain is DTGVSQNPRHKITKRGQNVTFRCDPISEHNRLYWYRQTLGQGPEFLTYFQNEAQLEKSRLLSDRFSAERPKGSFSTLEIQRTEQGDSAMYLCASSLEVAQQFFGPGTRLTVL.

This chain uses TRBV24-1 with TRBJ2-6; D perhaps matches TRBD1 (5 bases). Trimming removed 3 bases from V and 2 bases from J, with 10 bases in between. The CDR3 consists of 16 residues. The germline CDR1 and CDR2 sequences are KGHDR and SFDVKD. DNA for the CDR3: TGTGCCACCAGTGATGCGTCAGGGACTGGGGCCAACGTCCTGACTTTC. Its protein product is CATSDASGTGANVLTF.

The J gene is TRBJ2-5, the V gene TRBV24-1; possible D gene TRBD2, 6 bases. The CDR3 covers 13 residues. The V end lost 7 bases, the J end lost 4 bases, and 12 bases lay between the germline ends. CDR1 is KGHDR and CDR2 is SFDVKD in the germline V gene. The CDR3 reads CATSAGGSETQYF. The CDR3 nucleotides are TGTGCCACCAGCGCAGGAGGGTCAGAGACCCAGTACTTC.

This clonotype has more than one count but fewer than ten. The chain recombines TRBV6-1 with TRBJ2-3; D is tentatively TRBD1 or TRBD2 (6 bases each). CDR3 length: 15 amino acids. Trimming removed 8 bases from V and 2 bases from J, with 17 bases in between. Germline CDR1 is MNHNS and CDR2 is SASEGT. The CDR3 reads CASGRDSGVTDTQYF. CDR3 DNA: TGTGCCAGCGGACGGGACTCAGGGGTCACAGATACGCAGTATTTT.

This clonotype was recorded a few times. The rearrangement links TRBV7-9 to TRBJ1-2; 10 positions match TRBD1. This CDR3 is 14 amino acids long. Per germline, CDR1 SEHNR and CDR2 FQNEAQ (reference sequence). J gave up 7 bases and V 5 bases, and 7 bases lay outside the gene matches. The CDR3 DNA reads as TGTGCCAGCAGCCCTGGGACAGGGGTTACTGGCTACACCTTC. Amino acids: CASSPGTGVTGYTF.

The V and J genes are TRBV18 and TRBJ2-2; tentatively, D is TRBD1 (5 bases). The CDR3 loop spans 14 amino acids. V was pared by 5 bases and J by 4 bases, with 11 bases between. Germline assignment: CDR1 KGHSH and CDR2 LQKENI. CDR3 sequence: CASSSSQVTGELFF. In nucleotides, the CDR3 is TGTGCCAGCTCAAGCTCACAGGTCACCGGGGAGCTGTTTTTT.

This clonotype was counted between two and nine times. An end of the junction differs from the germline gene, which may be a read error. The chain has TRBV6-1 and TRBJ2-7, with TRBD1 as a possible D gene (6 bases). CDR3 length: 13 residues. Germline loops: CDR1 MNHNS, CDR2 SASEGT. The CDR3 DNA reads TGTGCCAGCACCCCTAACCGCGACAGGCTACAGCGATTC. This codes for CASTPNRDRLQRF.

The chain combines TRBV20-1 with TRBJ2-3; tentative D call: TRBD2 (6 bases). V lost 3 bases and J lost 6, with 7 bases in between. Germline CDR1 DFQATT, CDR2 SNEGSKA (reference sequence). The CDR3 extends over 11 amino acids. In DNA form, the CDR3 reads TGCAGTGCTAGGGACTACGATACGCAGTATTTT. Encoded protein: CSARDYDTQYF.

This clonotype turned up a few times. The chain is built from TRBV2 and TRBJ1-2; the D gene is possibly TRBD1 (6 bases). The CDR3 sequence is 13 residues long. Looked up from germline, CDR1 is SNHLY and CDR2 is FYNNEI. V lost 7 bases and J 4 bases, leaving 13 bases between the germline ends. The CDR3 sequence: CASILFRGYGYTF. CDR3 nucleotides: TGTGCCAGCATTCTCTTCAGGGGCTATGGCTACACCTTC.

This clonotype was observed a few times. The chain combines TRBV7-2 with TRBJ1-2; D remains ambiguous. The CDR3 extends over 18 amino acids. CDR1 and CDR2 from the germline V gene are SGHTA and FQGNSA. V was pared by 0 bases and J by 4 bases, with 21 bases between. The CDR3: CASSLARGLSDRAYGYTF. The DNA for the CDR3 is TGTGCCAGCAGCTTAGCTCGAGGTTTGAGTGATAGGGCCTATGGCTACACCTTC.

This chain uses TRBV20-1 with TRBJ2-2, with D maybe TRBD2 (6 bases). The CDR3 is 14 amino acids. V was shortened by 0 bases and J by 6 bases, with 11 bases between the two germline ends. Germline lookup yields CDR1 DFQATT and CDR2 SNEGSKA (reference sequence). Here the CDR3 reads CSARDYTGAGELFF. As DNA, the CDR3 is TGCAGTGCTAGAGATTATACGGGGGCCGGGGAGCTGTTTTTT.

V gene TRBV19 combines with J gene TRBJ2-1, with TRBD1 matching 8 bases. CDR1 is LNHDA, CDR2 SQIVND, per germline (reference sequence). J was trimmed by 5 bases and V by 6 bases; bases with no gene match: 12. The CDR3 runs 16 residues. The CDR3 protein is CASSHSGQGVDNEQFF. DNA of the CDR3: TGTGCCAGTAGCCATTCCGGACAGGGAGTCGACAATGAGCAGTTCTTC.

By share, this clonotype counts as medium-sized. The rearrangement joins TRBV6-2 or TRBV6-3 to TRBJ1-1; 7 positions agree with TRBD1. The J segment lost 0 bases and the V segment lost 7 bases, leaving 8 bases of the junction unmatched. Germline CDR1 and CDR2: MNHEY and SVGEGT. This CDR3 is built from 15 residues. The CDR3 protein is CASTRQGYLNTEAFF. CDR3 in DNA: TGTGCCAGCACGAGACAGGGATACCTGAACACTGAAGCTTTCTTT.

V is TRBV6-5 and J is TRBJ1-1; D is perhaps TRBD1 (5 bases). The CDR3 extends over 15 amino acids. Germline V gene data show CDR1 as MNHEY and CDR2 as SVGAGI. V lost 0 bases to trimming and J lost 10 bases, with 18 bases between them. The CDR3 nucleotides are TGTGCCAGCAGTTACTCCTCCGGGACCACACCGGGAGCTTTCTTT. Translation gives CASSYSSGTTPGAFF.

V and J are TRBV7-8 and TRBJ2-5, with 14 positions matching TRBD2. CDR1 is SGHVS and CDR2 is FQNEAQ in the germline V gene. V gave up 1 base and J gave up 9 bases; unmatched junction bases: 7. The CDR3 is made up of 16 amino acids. The CDR3 bases are TGTGCCAGCAGCTTAGGTGGGACTAGCGGGGGCCGGGCCCAGTACTTC. Its translation: CASSLGGTSGGRAQYF.